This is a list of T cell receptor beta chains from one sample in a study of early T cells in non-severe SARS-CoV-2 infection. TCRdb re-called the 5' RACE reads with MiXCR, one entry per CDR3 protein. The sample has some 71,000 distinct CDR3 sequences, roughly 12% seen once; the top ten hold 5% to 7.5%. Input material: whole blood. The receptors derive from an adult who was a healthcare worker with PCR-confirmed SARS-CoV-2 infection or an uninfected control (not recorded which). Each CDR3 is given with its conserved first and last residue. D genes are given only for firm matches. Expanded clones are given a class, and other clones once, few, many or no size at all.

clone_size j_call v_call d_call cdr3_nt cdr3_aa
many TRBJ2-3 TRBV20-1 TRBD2 TGCAGTGCTAGCGGGCGGGAGAGGAGCGGCTATAATACGCAGTATTTT CSASGRERSGYNTQYF
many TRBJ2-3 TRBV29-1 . TGCAGCGCCGACTATTCTAGCACAGATACGCAGTATTTT CSADYSSTDTQYF
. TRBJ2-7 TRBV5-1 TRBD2 TGCGCCAGCAGCGAGCGGGGGGGATTTGCCGAGCAGTACTTC CASSERGGFAEQYF
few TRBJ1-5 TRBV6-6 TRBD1 TGTGCCAGCAGGGACAGGGTGGTTCAGCCCCAGCATTTT CASRDRVVQPQHF
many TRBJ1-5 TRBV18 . TGTGCCAGCTCACCAACAGGGACCAATCAGCCCCAGCATTTT CASSPTGTNQPQHF
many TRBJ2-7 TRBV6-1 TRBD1 TGTGCCAGCAGACAGGGGTCCCACGAGCAGTACTTC CASRQGSHEQYF
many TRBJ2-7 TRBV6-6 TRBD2 TGTGCCAGCAGTCCCACACGGGGGGGCTACGAGCAGTACTTC CASSPTRGGYEQYF
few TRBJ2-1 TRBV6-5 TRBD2 TGTGCCAGCAGCCAGCTTGGGGTCGCGGGGGTCAATGAGCAGTTCTTC CASSQLGVAGVNEQFF
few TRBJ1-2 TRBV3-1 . TGTGCCAGCAGCCAAGGGAGGGGAGGGTATGGCTACACCTTC CASSQGRGGYGYTF
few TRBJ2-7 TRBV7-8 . TGTGCCAGCAGCTTACGGGGGAGCTACTACGAGCAGTACTTC CASSLRGSYYEQYF
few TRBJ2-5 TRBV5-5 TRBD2 TGTGCCAGCAGCTTGCTTCCTAGCGGGAGGGTGGAGACCCAGTACTTC CASSLLPSGRVETQYF
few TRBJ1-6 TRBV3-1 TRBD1 TGTGCCAGCAGCCTACGGACGGGACAGGGCAATTCACCCCTCCACTTT CASSLRTGQGNSPLHF
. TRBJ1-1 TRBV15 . TGTGCCACCAGCAGAGACCGTCACAGAATGAACACTGAAGCTTCCTTT CATSRDRHRMNTEASF
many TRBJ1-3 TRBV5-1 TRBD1 TGCGCCAGCAGCTTAAAGACAGGGAGCGGAAACACCATATATTTT CASSLKTGSGNTIYF
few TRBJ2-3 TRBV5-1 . TGCGCCAGCAGCCCTTGGCGCTCAAGCACAGATACGCAGTATTTT CASSPWRSSTDTQYF
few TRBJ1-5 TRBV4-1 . TGCGCCAGCAGCCAAGAAAACCAGCCCCAGCATTTT CASSQENQPQHF
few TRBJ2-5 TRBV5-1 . TGCGCCAGCAGCTTGGCCGAGGAGACCCAGTACTTC CASSLAEETQYF
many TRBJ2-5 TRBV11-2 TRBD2 TGTGCCAGCAGCATCCTAGCGGGAGGGCTGGAGACCCAGTACTTC CASSILAGGLETQYF
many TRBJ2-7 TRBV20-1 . TGCAGTGCTAGAGATCTTAGAGAAGTATACGAGCAGTACTTC CSARDLREVYEQYF
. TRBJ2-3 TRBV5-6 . TGTGCCAGCAGCTTAGGCGGGAGCACAGATACGCAGTATTTT CASSLGGSTDTQYF
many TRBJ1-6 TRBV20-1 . TGCAGTGCTAGCCCAGGGGTCTCCTATAATTCACCCCTCCACTTT CSASPGVSYNSPLHF
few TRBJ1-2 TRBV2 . TGTGCCAGCAGACTTAGATCGGGACTCTTC CASRLRSGLF
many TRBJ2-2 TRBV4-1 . TGCGCCAGCAGCCCGGGACAATTTTCGACCGGGGAGCTGTTTTTT CASSPGQFSTGELFF
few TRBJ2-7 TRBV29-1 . TGCAGCGTTGGGGGGGTTCTTTCCTACGAGCAGTACTTC CSVGGVLSYEQYF
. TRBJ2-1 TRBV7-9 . TGTGCCAGCAGCCCATCGAACTATAAGCAGTTCTTC CASSPSNYKQFF
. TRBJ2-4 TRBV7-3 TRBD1 TGTGCCAGCAGCTTAAACGCGGACAGGGGGAAAAACATTCAGTACTTC CASSLNADRGKNIQYF
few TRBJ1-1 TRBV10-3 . TGTGCCATCAGTGAGTCAGGGGGGACTGAAGCTTTCTTT CAISESGGTEAFF
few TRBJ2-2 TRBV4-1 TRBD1 TGCGCCAGCAGCCAAGAGCCGAGTGGGACAGCGAACACCGGGGAGCTGTTTTTT CASSQEPSGTANTGELFF
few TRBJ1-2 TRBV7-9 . TGTGCCAGCAGCCCCCAGGGGCCGTTTTTGAGTGGCTACACCTTC CASSPQGPFLSGYTF
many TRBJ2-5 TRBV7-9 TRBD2 TGTGCCAGCAGCTTATCCCCCACCGGGACTAGCGGACAAGAGACCCAGTACTTC CASSLSPTGTSGQETQYF
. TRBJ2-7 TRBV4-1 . TGCGCCAGCAGTCGGGACACCTTCTACGAGCAGTACTTC CASSRDTFYEQYF
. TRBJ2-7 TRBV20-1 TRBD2 TGCAGTGCTAGAGATAGCGGGAGGGCGTCCTACGAGCAGTACTTC CSARDSGRASYEQYF
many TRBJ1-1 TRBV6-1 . TGTGCCAGCAGAAAGGGGAATGGACGCTACACTGAAGCTTTCTTT CASRKGNGRYTEAFF
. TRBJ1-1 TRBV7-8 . TGTGCCAGCAGCTTAGCGGCAGGGCAAGCTTTCTTT CASSLAAGQAFF
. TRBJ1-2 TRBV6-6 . TGTGCCAGCACCATGGTCGGGGGCTATGGCTACACCTTC CASTMVGGYGYTF
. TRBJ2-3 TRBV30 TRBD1 TGTGCTGGCGACAGGGGGATGTCCACAGATACGCAGTATTTT CAGDRGMSTDTQYF